The T cell receptor (beta chain) under discussion was sequenced for a study of cytomegalovirus exposure and HLA in healthy donors. Overall study findings and caveats: Highest at DRB1 and lowest at HLA-C, TCR association rates differed among HLA loci in a later analysis. In most subjects, TCR beta sequences reportedly gave accurate predictions of HLA-A and HLA-B alleles. Later analysis associated a missense DCLRE1C variant with TCR beta V- and J-gene trimming.

This PCR relied on a set of 60 Vbeta primers and 13 Jbeta primers. Profiled with immunoSEQ multiplex PCR; TCRdb holds only in-frame clones, not every one. There are around 110,000 clones in the sample; about two thirds occur only once, and roughly 3% lies in the top ten. As to this clone: What it binds is unknown.

Healthy bone marrow donors made up the donors. Source material: PBMCs. This sequence originates from a female donor in good health and CMV-seronegative.

The CDR3 loop is CASSLETATIQYF. The CDR3 nucleotides read TGTGCCAGCAGCTTAGAGACAGCTACCATTCAGTACTTC. The chain combines TRBV11-2 with TRBJ2-4; D might be TRBD1 (5 bases). V was clipped by 0 bases and J by 9 bases, with 9 bases between them. This CDR3 has 13 residues. CDR1 is SGHAT and CDR2 is FQNNGV in the germline V gene.